This T cell receptor beta chain emerged from a study of memory CD4+ T cells and cytomegalovirus serostatus. On the study more broadly: Healthy Belgian adult donors included fewer than 10 CMV-positive and around 25 CMV-negative people. Study results and limitations: Repertoires predicted CMV serostatus with median bootstrapped AUC of approximately 0.95.

On this clone itself: Antigen: not known.

Assay: immunoSEQ multiplex PCR; the TCRdb copy retains only in-frame clones and omits some. The sample contains about 75,000 clones, just under 80% of which appear only once. The sort gate was single viable CD3+CD4+CD8-CD45RO+ cells for memory CD4+ T cells. The CDR3 spans 14 residues. J gave up 6 bases and V 3 bases, and 1 base lay outside the gene matches. In germline, CDR1 is SGHTA, CDR2 FQGNSA. The TCR sequence derives from an adult in good health and CMV-seropositive. The sequenced material came from memory CD4+ T cells from blood. This sequence joins TRBV7-2 and TRBJ2-1; 11 bases are shared with TRBD2. DNA for the CDR3: TGTGCCAGCAGCTTCGGACTAGCGGGCAATGAGCAGTTCTTC. Encoded protein: CASSFGLAGNEQFF.